The clone carrying this T cell receptor (beta chain) occurred many times. Time point indicated: newly diagnosed GD, antithyroid drugs for less than 3 months. Scientists built the TCR library using RNA that was extracted from PBMCs. Building of the TCR beta libraries involved iRepertoire HTBI primers and Arm-PCR of CDR3 regions. TCRdb itself ran the multiplex PCR reads through MiXCR, one entry per CDR3 protein. The sample has about 530,000 distinct CDR3 sequences, about 16% seen once; the top ten hold 20% to 25%. The CDR3 sequence is 14 residues long. The germline V and J ends were trimmed by 3 bases and 2 bases, with 10 bases remaining between them. CDR1 is SNHLY and CDR2 is FYNNEI in the germline V gene. The sample originates from a study of regulatory T cells in long-lasting Graves disease. These data were also reused for a study on T cells in Graves' hyperthyroidism and ophthalmopathy.

This clonotype originated in a woman aged 35-65 years with Graves disease. The V call is TRBV2, the J call TRBJ1-1, with D possibly matching TRBD1 (6 bases). The sequences come from peripheral blood mononuclear cells (PBMCs), collected at new diagnosis, from a patient treated with antithyroid drugs. Written as DNA, the CDR3 is TGTGCCAGCAGTGACACAGGGCGAAACACTGAAGCTTTCTTT. Protein: CASSDTGRNTEAFF.